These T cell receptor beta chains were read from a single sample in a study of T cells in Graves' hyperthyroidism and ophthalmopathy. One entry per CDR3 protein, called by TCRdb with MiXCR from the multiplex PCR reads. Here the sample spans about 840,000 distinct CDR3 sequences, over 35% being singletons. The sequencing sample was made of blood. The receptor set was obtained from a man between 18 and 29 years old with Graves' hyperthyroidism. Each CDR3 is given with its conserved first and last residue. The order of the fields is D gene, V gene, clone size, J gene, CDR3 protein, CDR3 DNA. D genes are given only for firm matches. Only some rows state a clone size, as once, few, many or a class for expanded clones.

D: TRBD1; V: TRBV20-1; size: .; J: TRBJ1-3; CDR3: CSAQGAAGNTIYF; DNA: TGCAGTGCTCAGGGGGCCGCTGGAAACACCATATATTTT
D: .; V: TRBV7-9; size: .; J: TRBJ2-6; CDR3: CASSLRGRDTGANVLTF; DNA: TGTGCCAGCAGCTTACGGGGCCGGGACACTGGGGCCAACGTCCTGACTTTC
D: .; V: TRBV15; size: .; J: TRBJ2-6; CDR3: CATSRDLANVLAF; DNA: TGTGCCACCAGCAGAGATTTGGCCAACGTCCTGGCTTTC
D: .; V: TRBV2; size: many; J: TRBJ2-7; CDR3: CASSGTYEQYF; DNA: TGTGCCAGCAGCGGGACCTACGAGCAGTACTTC
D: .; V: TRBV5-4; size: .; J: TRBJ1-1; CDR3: CASSFTATGNTEAFF; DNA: TGTGCCAGCAGCTTTACAGCGACAGGGAACACTGAAGCTTTCTTT
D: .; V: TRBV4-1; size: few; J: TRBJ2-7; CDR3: CASSESRGGYEQYF; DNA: TGCGCCAGCAGCGAAAGCCGGGGCGGCTACGAGCAGTACTTC
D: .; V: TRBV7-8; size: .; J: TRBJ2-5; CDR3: CASSSRLKKTQYF; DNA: TGTGCCAGCAGCTCAAGACTAAAGAAGACCCAGTACTTC
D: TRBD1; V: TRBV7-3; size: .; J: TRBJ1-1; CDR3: CASRATGSAEAFF; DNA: TGTGCCAGCAGAGCGACAGGGAGCGCTGAAGCTTTCTTT
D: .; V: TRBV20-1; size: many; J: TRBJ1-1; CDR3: CSARTGGRYTEAFF; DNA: TGCAGTGCCCGGACTGGGGGGCGGTACACTGAAGCTTTCTTT
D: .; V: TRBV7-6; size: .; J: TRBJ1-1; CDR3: CASSSPSGGNTEAFF; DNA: TGTGCCAGCAGCTCCCCGTCCGGGGGCAACACTGAAGCTTTCTTT
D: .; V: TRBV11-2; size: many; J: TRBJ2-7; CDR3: CASSLSHEQYF; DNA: TGTGCCAGCAGCTTATCGCACGAGCAGTACTTC
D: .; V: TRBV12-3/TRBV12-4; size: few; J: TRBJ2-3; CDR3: CASSFSSTDTQYF; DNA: TGTGCCAGCAGTTTTTCGAGCACAGATACGCAGTATTTT
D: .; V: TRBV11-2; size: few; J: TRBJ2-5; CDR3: CASSLGLEGTQYF; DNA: TGTGCCAGCAGCTTAGGCTTGGAGGGGACCCAGTACTTC
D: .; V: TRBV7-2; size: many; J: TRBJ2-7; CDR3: CASSLARYEQYF; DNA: TGTGCCAGCAGCTTAGCGCGGTACGAGCAGTACTTC
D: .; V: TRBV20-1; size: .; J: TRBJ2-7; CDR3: CSARGGFTYEQYF; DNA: TGCAGTGCTAGAGGGGGGTTCACCTACGAGCAGTACTTC
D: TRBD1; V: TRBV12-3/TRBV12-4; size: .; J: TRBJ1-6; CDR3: CASSLEGQGRSPLHF; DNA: TGTGCCAGCAGTTTAGAGGGACAGGGAAGATCACCCCTCCACTTT
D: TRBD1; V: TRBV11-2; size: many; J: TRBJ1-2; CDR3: CASSPKNRGHNYGYTF; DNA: TGTGCCAGCAGCCCAAAAAACAGGGGCCACAACTATGGCTACACCTTC
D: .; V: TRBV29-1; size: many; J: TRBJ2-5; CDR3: CSVDLQVQETQYF; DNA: TGCAGCGTTGACCTACAGGTTCAAGAGACCCAGTACTTC
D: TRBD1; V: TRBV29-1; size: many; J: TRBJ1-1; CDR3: CSVEDGTELKAFF; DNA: TGCAGCGTTGAAGATGGGACAGAACTGAAAGCTTTCTTT
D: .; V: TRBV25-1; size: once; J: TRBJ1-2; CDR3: CASSATGPADGYTF; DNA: TGTGCCAGCAGTGCTACGGGCCCCGCGGATGGCTACACCTTC
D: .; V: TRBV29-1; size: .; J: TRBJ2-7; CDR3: CSARDSGPGEQYF; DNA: TGCAGCGCCAGGGATAGCGGCCCCGGCGAGCAGTACTTC
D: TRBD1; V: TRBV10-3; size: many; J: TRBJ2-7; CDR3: CAIRQGSSYEQYF; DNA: TGTGCCATACGACAGGGGAGCTCCTACGAGCAGTACTTC
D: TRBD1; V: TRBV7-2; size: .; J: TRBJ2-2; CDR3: CASRSGTGTTGELFF; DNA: TGTGCCAGCAGATCCGGGACAGGGACCACCGGGGAGCTGTTTTTT
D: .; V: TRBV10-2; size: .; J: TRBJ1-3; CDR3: CASSHKQGYTIYF; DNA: TGTGCCAGCAGCCATAAACAGGGCTACACCATATATTTT
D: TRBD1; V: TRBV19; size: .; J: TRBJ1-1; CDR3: CAGGQGTLSAEAFF; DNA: TGTGCCGGGGGACAGGGGACGTTATCCGCTGAAGCTTTCTTT
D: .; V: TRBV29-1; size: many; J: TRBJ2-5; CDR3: CSGYGGQETQYF; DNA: TGCAGCGGGTATGGAGGGCAAGAGACCCAGTACTTC
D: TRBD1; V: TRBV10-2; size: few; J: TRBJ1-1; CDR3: CASSIFSGTGEHEAFF; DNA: TGCGCCAGCAGTATTTTCTCCGGGACAGGGGAACATGAAGCTTTCTTT
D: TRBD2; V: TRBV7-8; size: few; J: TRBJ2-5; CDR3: CASSLGASGSGRETQYF; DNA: TGTGCCAGCAGCTTAGGCGCTAGCGGGAGTGGACGAGAGACCCAGTACTTC
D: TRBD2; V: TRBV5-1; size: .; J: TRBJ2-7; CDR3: CASSSTSGSALEQYF; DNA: TGCGCCAGCAGCTCGACTAGCGGGAGTGCTCTCGAGCAGTACTTC
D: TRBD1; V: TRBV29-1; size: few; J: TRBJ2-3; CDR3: CSVGTGKADTQYF; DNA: TGCAGCGTTGGGACAGGGAAGGCGGATACGCAGTATTTT
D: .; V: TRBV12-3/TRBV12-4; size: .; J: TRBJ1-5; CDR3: CASSFVSDAYSNQPQHF; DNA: TGTGCCAGCAGTTTTGTGTCAGATGCATATAGCAATCAGCCCCAGCATTTT
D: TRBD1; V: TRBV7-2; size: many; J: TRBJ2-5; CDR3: CASSPGTGTLQETQYF; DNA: TGTGCCAGCAGCCCCGGGACAGGTACCCTCCAAGAGACCCAGTACTTC
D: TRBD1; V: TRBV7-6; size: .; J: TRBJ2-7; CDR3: CASSLRGQGAHEQYF; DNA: TGTGCCAGCAGCTTAAGGGGACAGGGGGCCCACGAGCAGTACTTC
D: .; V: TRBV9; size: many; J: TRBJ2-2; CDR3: CASSVLTGELFF; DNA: TGTGCCAGCAGCGTGTTAACCGGGGAGCTGTTTTTT
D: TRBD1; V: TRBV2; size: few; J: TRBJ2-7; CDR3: CASRDRAFYEQYF; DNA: TGTGCCAGCAGGGACAGGGCTTTCTACGAGCAGTACTTC
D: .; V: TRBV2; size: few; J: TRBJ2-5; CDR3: CASSRQFQETQYF; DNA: TGTGCCAGCAGCCGACAGTTTCAAGAGACCCAGTACTTC
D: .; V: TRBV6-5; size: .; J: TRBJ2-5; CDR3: CASSPGSLPPYQETQYF; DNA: TGTGCCAGCAGCCCCGGGTCTCTCCCGCCCTACCAAGAGACCCAGTACTTC
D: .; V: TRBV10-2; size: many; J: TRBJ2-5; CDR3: CASSDSGGQETQYF; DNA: TGCGCCAGCAGTGACTCAGGTGGACAAGAGACCCAGTACTTC
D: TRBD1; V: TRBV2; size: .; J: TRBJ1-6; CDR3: CASSAGTGGRSPLHF; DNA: TGTGCCAGCAGTGCTGGGACAGGGGGCAGGTCACCCCTCCACTTT
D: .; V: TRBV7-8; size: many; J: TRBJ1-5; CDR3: CASSPHTSNQPQHF; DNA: TGTGCCAGCAGCCCTCACACCAGCAATCAGCCCCAGCATTTT
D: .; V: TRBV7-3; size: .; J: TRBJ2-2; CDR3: CASSLNPGPSTGELFF; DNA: TGTGCCAGCAGCTTAAATCCAGGGCCTAGCACCGGGGAGCTGTTTTTT
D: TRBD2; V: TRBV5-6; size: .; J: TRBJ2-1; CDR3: CASSLPSGSYNEQFF; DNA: TGTGCCAGCAGCTTGCCTAGCGGGAGTTACAATGAGCAGTTCTTC
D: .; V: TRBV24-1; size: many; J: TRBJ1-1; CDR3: CATSDWDYIEAFF; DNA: TGTGCCACCAGTGATTGGGATTACATTGAAGCTTTCTTT
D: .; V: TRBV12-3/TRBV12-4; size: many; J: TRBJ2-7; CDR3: CASSFLQGGEQYF; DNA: TGTGCCAGCAGTTTCCTACAGGGCGGTGAGCAGTACTTC
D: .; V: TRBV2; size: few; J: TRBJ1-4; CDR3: CASRFGDTRNEKLFF; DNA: TGTGCCAGCAGATTCGGGGACACCCGAAATGAAAAACTGTTTTTT
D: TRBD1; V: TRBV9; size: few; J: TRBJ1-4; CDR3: CASSSPDRGREKLFF; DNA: TGTGCCAGCAGCTCCCCGGACAGGGGGCGAGAAAAACTGTTTTTT
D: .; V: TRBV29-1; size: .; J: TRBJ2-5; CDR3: CSLAGMPQETQYF; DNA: TGCAGCTTAGCTGGGATGCCGCAAGAGACCCAGTACTTC
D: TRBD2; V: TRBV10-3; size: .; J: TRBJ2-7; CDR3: CASSSRTSYSYEQYF; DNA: TGTGCCAGCAGTTCTAGGACTAGCTACTCCTACGAGCAGTACTTC
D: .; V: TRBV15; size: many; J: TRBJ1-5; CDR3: CATSSPGTGQPQHF; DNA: TGTGCCACCAGCAGCCCGGGTACGGGTCAGCCCCAGCATTTT
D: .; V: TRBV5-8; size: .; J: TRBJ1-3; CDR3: CASSHQVRTDPSGNTIYF; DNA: TGTGCCAGCAGCCACCAAGTACGGACAGATCCCTCTGGAAACACCATATATTTT
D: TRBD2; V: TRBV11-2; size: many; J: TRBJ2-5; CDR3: CASILSGSEETQYF; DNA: TGTGCCAGCATCCTTAGCGGGAGTGAGGAGACCCAGTACTTC
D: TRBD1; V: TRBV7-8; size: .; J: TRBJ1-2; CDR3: CASSRTGRGYTF; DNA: TGTGCCAGCAGCCGGACAGGGAGAGGCTACACCTTC
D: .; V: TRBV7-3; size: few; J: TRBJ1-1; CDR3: CASSGSTDTEAFF; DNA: TGTGCCAGCAGCGGTTCGACAGACACTGAAGCTTTCTTT
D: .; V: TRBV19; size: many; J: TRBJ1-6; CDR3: CASKEWDGNNSPLHF; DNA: TGTGCCAGTAAAGAATGGGACGGCAATAATTCACCCCTCCACTTT
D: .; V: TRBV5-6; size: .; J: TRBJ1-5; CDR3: CASSLEGGADQPQHF; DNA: TGTGCCAGCAGCTTGGAGGGGGGCGCGGATCAGCCCCAGCATTTT